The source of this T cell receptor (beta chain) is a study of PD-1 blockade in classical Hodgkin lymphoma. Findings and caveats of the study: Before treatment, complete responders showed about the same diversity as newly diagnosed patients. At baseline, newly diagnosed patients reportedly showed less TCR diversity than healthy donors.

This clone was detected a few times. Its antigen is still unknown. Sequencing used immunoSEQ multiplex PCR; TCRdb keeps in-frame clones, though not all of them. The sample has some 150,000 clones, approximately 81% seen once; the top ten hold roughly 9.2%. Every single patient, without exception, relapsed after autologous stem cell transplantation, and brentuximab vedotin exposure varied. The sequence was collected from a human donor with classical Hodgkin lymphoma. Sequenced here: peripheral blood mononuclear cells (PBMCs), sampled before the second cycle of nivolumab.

The CDR3 here is CASSVTGGHYGYTF. CDR3 sequence (DNA): TGTGCCAGCAGCGTAACAGGGGGCCACTATGGCTACACCTTC. This chain joins TRBV9 and TRBJ1-2, with 9 bases that match TRBD1. The CDR3 spans 14 residues. Germline CDR1 and CDR2: SGDLS and YYNGEE. The ends lost 1 base at V and 3 bases at J; junction bases unmatched: 1.